Below, 11 T cell receptor beta chains from the same sample are listed, as sequenced in a study of blood T cell repertoires in COVID-19. The table came from immunoSEQ multiplex PCR; TCRdb's copy has only in-frame clones and leaves some out. The table records tens of thousands of clones, roughly 82% of them present only once. The sequencing sample was made of peripheral blood. The receptors shown here come from a human donor in a cohort sampled during active COVID-19.

The chain joins TRBV19 to TRBJ2-1, with D unclear. V was pared by 1 base and J by 4 bases, with 11 bases between. This CDR3 region has 15 residues. The germline V gene encodes CDR1 LNHDA and CDR2 SQIVND (reference sequence). CDR3 sequence: CASSIVALPYNEQFF. The CDR3 DNA is TGTGCCAGTAGTATAGTAGCTTTGCCATACAATGAGCAGTTCTTC.

The chain joins TRBV27 to TRBJ1-5; D not resolved. This CDR3 comprises 14 residues. Germline V gene sequence: CDR1 MNHEY, CDR2 SMNVEV (reference sequence). Deletions cut 6 bases from V and 2 bases from J, with 11 bases between. In nucleotides, the CDR3 is TGTGCCAGCAGAAGTTCCGGGGGCAATCAGCCCCAGCATTTT. Translating gives CASRSSGGNQPQHF.

The rearrangement uses TRBV27 and TRBJ1-5; a weak D match, TRBD1 (6 bases). Germline CDR1 reads MNHEY; CDR2 reads SMNVEV (reference sequence). V gave up 2 bases and J gave up 5 bases, with 10 bases separating them. The CDR3 length is 14 residues. CDR3 sequence reads: CASSLRQDYQPQHF. In DNA form, the CDR3 reads TGTGCCAGCAGTTTACGACAGGACTATCAGCCCCAGCATTTT.

The chain has TRBV5-1 and TRBJ2-1; no definite D call. The CDR3 runs 14 residues. Trimming removed 0 bases from V and 2 bases from J, with 6 bases in between. The germline gives CDR1 SGHRS, CDR2 YFSETQ. CDR3 bases: TGCGCCAGCAGCTTGGACTCAACCTACAATGAGCAGTTCTTC. Protein product: CASSLDSTYNEQFF.

In its sample, this clone was seen once. The chain employs TRBV10-2 and TRBJ1-1; TRBD1 is a possible D gene (6 bases). From germline, CDR1 is WSHSY and CDR2 SAAADI. The CDR3 is 13 residues long. V lost 6 bases and J lost 2, with 10 bases in between. This CDR3 is CASRKTGNTEAFF. In DNA, the CDR3 is TGCGCCAGCAGAAAGACAGGAAACACTGAAGCTTTCTTT.

V usage is TRBV10-3 and J usage is TRBJ2-1; 8 bases agree with TRBD1. CDR3 length: 13 residues. Germline V gene sequence: CDR1 ENHRY, CDR2 SYGVKD. V shed 9 bases and J 5 bases; nucleotides not matched to a gene: 6. The CDR3 sequence is CAIASQGDNEQFF. In nucleotides, the CDR3 is TGTGCCATAGCATCACAGGGGGACAATGAGCAGTTCTTC.

V and J are TRBV5-1 and TRBJ2-3; 8 nucleotides align to TRBD2. J gave up 0 bases and V 4 bases, and 4 bases lay outside the gene matches. This CDR3 has 15 amino acids. Germline-derived CDR1 and CDR2 are SGHRS and YFSETQ. CDR3 in DNA: TGCGCCAGCAGCACCTGGACTAGCAGCACAGATACGCAGTATTTT. This translates into CASSTWTSSTDTQYF. Variable domain in full (rest from reference TRBV5-1 and TRBJ2-3): KAGVTQTPRYLIKTRGQQVTLSCSPISGHRSVSWYQQTPGQGLQFLFEYFSETQRNKGNFPGRFSGRQFSNSRSEMNVSTLELGDSALYLCASSTWTSSTDTQYFGPGTRLTVL.

Here the CDR3 reads CASSIQTGNYGYTF. Written as DNA, the CDR3 is TGTGCCAGTAGTATACAGACAGGGAACTATGGCTACACCTTC. The rearrangement uses TRBV19 and TRBJ1-2, with 7 bases that match TRBD1. This CDR3 is built from 14 residues. The germline V gene encodes CDR1 LNHDA and CDR2 SQIVND (reference sequence). V dropped 2 bases and J dropped 2; count of bases not matched to a gene: 2.

The chain links TRBV5-1 to TRBJ2-7; 7 bases align to TRBD2. V lost 0 bases to trimming and J lost 4 bases; unmatched junction nucleotides: 7. The CDR3 is made up of 15 amino acids. The germline gives CDR1 SGHRS, CDR2 YFSETQ. The CDR3 protein is CASSLVAGDQYEQYF. The CDR3 coding sequence is TGCGCCAGCAGCTTGGTCGCGGGGGACCAGTACGAGCAGTACTTC.

V and J are TRBV5-8 and TRBJ1-6, with unresolved D. This CDR3 comprises 16 residues. The germline CDR1 and CDR2 sequences are SGHTS and YDEGEE. V lost 4 bases and J lost 4, with 15 bases in between. The CDR3 protein is CASSGFTRSYNSPLHF. Written as DNA, the CDR3 is TGTGCCAGCAGCGGGTTCACCCGGAGTTATAATTCACCCCTCCACTTT.

This sequence joins TRBV5-8 and TRBJ1-5; D is ambiguous. The CDR3 runs 16 residues. The germline V gene has CDR1 SGHTS and CDR2 YDEGEE. V lost 4 bases and J 0 bases, leaving 14 bases between the germline ends. The CDR3 bases are TGTGCCAGCAGCCCAGAGGTGGTTTATAGCAATCAGCCCCAGCATTTT. Translated, it gives CASSPEVVYSNQPQHF.